This T cell receptor (beta chain) was captured by sequencing in a study of CD8 T cells in Susac syndrome. Relapsing-remitting disease, either stable or active, was present in the treatment-naive patients who were the multiple sclerosis controls. A quantity of about 0.5 to 1 ug RNA underwent reverse transcription using random hexamers. Across 54 Vbeta and 13 Jbeta, TCR beta CDR3 was amplified with immunoSEQ multiplex PCR. TCRdb re-analysed the immunoSEQ multiplex PCR reads in MiXCR, keeping a single row per CDR3 protein. The sample has about 150,000 distinct CDR3 sequences, 94% seen once. This CDR3 has 17 residues. Germline V gene data show CDR1 as SGHVS and CDR2 as FNYEAQ. Between the trimmed V and J ends, which lost 1 base and 0 bases, there was a span of 16 bases.

The sequence was obtained from a human donor with multiple sclerosis. This rearrangement joins TRBV7-6 to TRBJ2-7, with D tentatively TRBD1 (5 bases). The sequencing input was CD8+ T cells from PBMCs. CDR3 sequence reads: CASSLDKGNPFSYEQYF. The DNA for the CDR3 is TGTGCCAGCAGCTTAGATAAGGGGAATCCCTTCTCCTACGAGCAGTACTTC.